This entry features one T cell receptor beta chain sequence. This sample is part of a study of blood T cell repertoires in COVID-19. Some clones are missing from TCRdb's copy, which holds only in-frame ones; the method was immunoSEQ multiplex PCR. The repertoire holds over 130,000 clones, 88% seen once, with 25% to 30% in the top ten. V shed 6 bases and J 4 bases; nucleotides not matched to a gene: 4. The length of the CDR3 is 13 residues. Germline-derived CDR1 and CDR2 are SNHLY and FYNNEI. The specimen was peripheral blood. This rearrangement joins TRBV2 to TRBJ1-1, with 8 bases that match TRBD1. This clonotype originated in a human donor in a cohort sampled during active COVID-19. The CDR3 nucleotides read TGTGCCAGCAGGGACAGGGTAGGCACTGAAGCTTTCTTT. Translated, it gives CASRDRVGTEAFF.